A selection of T cell receptor beta chains follows, all from one sample in a study of CD4 T cells in relation to SARS-CoV-2 and coronaviruses. Measured with immunoSEQ multiplex PCR; TCRdb has only the in-frame clones, and not every one. Seen here are some 68,000 clones, 90% to 95% observed once, and the top ten hold around 0.23%. Sequenced material: naive CD4+ T cells from PBMCs. These receptors were obtained from a human donor in good health. Each CDR3 is given with its conserved first and last residue. The order of the fields is D gene, clone size, V gene, J gene, CDR3 protein, CDR3 DNA. D genes are given only for firm matches. Size is stated for part of the rows, as once, few or many counts, or as a class when the clone is expanded.

d_call: NA; clone_size: once; v_call: TRBV27; j_call: TRBJ1-3; cdr3_aa: CASSLSGRGNTIYF; cdr3_nt: TGTGCCAGCAGTTTATCTGGAAGGGGGAACACCATATATTTT
d_call: TRBD1; clone_size: NA; v_call: TRBV6-5; j_call: TRBJ1-5; cdr3_aa: CASSPDRDQPQHF; cdr3_nt: TGTGCCAGCAGTCCAGACAGGGACCAGCCCCAGCATTTT
d_call: NA; clone_size: NA; v_call: TRBV19; j_call: TRBJ1-5; cdr3_aa: CASCRHGNSNQPQHF; cdr3_nt: TGTGCCAGCTGCCGACATGGAAATAGCAATCAGCCCCAGCATTTT
d_call: NA; clone_size: NA; v_call: TRBV5-4; j_call: TRBJ2-5; cdr3_aa: CASRTDRYQETQYF; cdr3_nt: TGTGCCAGCAGAACAGACAGGTACCAAGAGACCCAGTACTTC
d_call: TRBD1; clone_size: NA; v_call: TRBV6-5; j_call: TRBJ1-2; cdr3_aa: CASSNAATGGSGYTF; cdr3_nt: TGTGCCAGCAGTAACGCCGCGACAGGGGGTAGTGGCTACACCTTC
d_call: TRBD1; clone_size: NA; v_call: TRBV30; j_call: TRBJ1-1; cdr3_aa: CAWSAGQGYTEAFF; cdr3_nt: TGTGCCTGGAGTGCGGGACAGGGATACACTGAAGCTTTCTTT
d_call: NA; clone_size: NA; v_call: TRBV5-1; j_call: TRBJ1-2; cdr3_aa: CASSPSGSQNYGYTF; cdr3_nt: TGCGCCAGCAGTCCTTCCGGGTCGCAAAACTATGGCTACACCTTC
d_call: TRBD1; clone_size: NA; v_call: TRBV4-1; j_call: TRBJ1-1; cdr3_aa: CASSSRQGRTEAFF; cdr3_nt: TGCGCCAGCAGCTCCCGACAGGGAAGGACTGAAGCTTTCTTT
d_call: NA; clone_size: NA; v_call: TRBV5-1; j_call: TRBJ1-4; cdr3_aa: CASSRDTETEKLFF; cdr3_nt: TGCGCCAGCAGCAGGGACACAGAGACCGAAAAACTGTTTTTT
d_call: NA; clone_size: NA; v_call: TRBV2; j_call: TRBJ2-1; cdr3_aa: CASSLGTASSYNEQFF; cdr3_nt: TGTGCCAGCAGTTTGGGTACGGCGAGCTCCTACAATGAGCAGTTCTTC
d_call: NA; clone_size: NA; v_call: TRBV6-6; j_call: TRBJ1-6; cdr3_aa: CASSNGGFGPLHF; cdr3_nt: TGTGCCAGCAGTAATGGGGGCTTTGGACCCCTCCACTTT
d_call: TRBD1; clone_size: NA; v_call: TRBV27; j_call: TRBJ1-5; cdr3_aa: CASSLRGGDRGPRSGQPQHF; cdr3_nt: TGTGCCAGCAGTTTAAGGGGGGGGGACAGGGGGCCTAGGAGCGGTCAGCCCCAGCATTTT
d_call: NA; clone_size: NA; v_call: TRBV10-3; j_call: TRBJ2-7; cdr3_aa: CAISESPGPGEQYF; cdr3_nt: TGTGCCATCAGTGAGTCTCCGGGCCCGGGAGAGCAGTACTTC
d_call: NA; clone_size: NA; v_call: TRBV15; j_call: TRBJ1-4; cdr3_aa: CATSRDLPGGEKLFF; cdr3_nt: TGTGCCACCAGCAGAGATCTTCCCGGTGGGGAAAAACTGTTTTTT
d_call: TRBD1; clone_size: NA; v_call: TRBV27; j_call: TRBJ1-6; cdr3_aa: CASRGTGRSPLHF; cdr3_nt: TGTGCCAGCCGTGGGACAGGGCGTTCACCCCTCCACTTT
d_call: NA; clone_size: NA; v_call: TRBV28; j_call: TRBJ1-2; cdr3_aa: CASSFRGYYGYTF; cdr3_nt: TGTGCCAGCAGTTTTAGAGGGTACTATGGCTACACCTTC
d_call: NA; clone_size: NA; v_call: TRBV21-1; j_call: TRBJ2-5; cdr3_aa: CASSKGKRELQETQYF; cdr3_nt: TGTGCCAGCAGCAAAGGAAAGCGGGAGCTACAAGAGACCCAGTACTTC
d_call: TRBD1; clone_size: NA; v_call: TRBV7-9; j_call: TRBJ1-1; cdr3_aa: CASSLTGTGGTEAFF; cdr3_nt: TGTGCCAGCAGTTTAACCGGGACAGGGGGGACTGAAGCTTTCTTT
d_call: TRBD1; clone_size: NA; v_call: TRBV19; j_call: TRBJ1-4; cdr3_aa: CASSIGQGINEKLFF; cdr3_nt: TGTGCCAGTAGTATAGGACAGGGGATTAATGAAAAACTGTTTTTT
d_call: TRBD1; clone_size: NA; v_call: TRBV24-1; j_call: TRBJ1-5; cdr3_aa: CATSDTGTGHTPQHF; cdr3_nt: TGTGCCACCAGTGATACGGGGACAGGGCACACGCCCCAGCATTTT
d_call: TRBD2; clone_size: NA; v_call: TRBV3-1/TRBV3-2; j_call: TRBJ2-5; cdr3_aa: CASSPPGLAFETQYF; cdr3_nt: TGTGCCAGCAGCCCTCCGGGACTAGCGTTTGAGACCCAGTACTTC
d_call: NA; clone_size: NA; v_call: TRBV29-1; j_call: TRBJ1-1; cdr3_aa: CSVARDGHTEAFF; cdr3_nt: TGCAGCGTTGCGAGGGACGGTCACACTGAAGCTTTCTTT
d_call: NA; clone_size: once; v_call: TRBV5-8; j_call: TRBJ1-4; cdr3_aa: CASSLEPGGGEKLFF; cdr3_nt: TGTGCCAGCAGCTTGGAACCGGGGGGCGGGGAAAAACTGTTTTTT
d_call: TRBD2; clone_size: NA; v_call: TRBV7-9; j_call: TRBJ2-7; cdr3_aa: CASSHPGTSGAPQYF; cdr3_nt: TGTGCCAGCAGCCACCCTGGGACTAGCGGGGCGCCGCAGTACTTC
d_call: NA; clone_size: NA; v_call: TRBV12-3/TRBV12-4; j_call: TRBJ1-5; cdr3_aa: CASSRGFNQPQHF; cdr3_nt: TGTGCCAGCAGCCGGGGGTTCAATCAGCCCCAGCATTTT
d_call: NA; clone_size: NA; v_call: TRBV9; j_call: TRBJ2-2; cdr3_aa: CASSVVLGTGELFF; cdr3_nt: TGTGCCAGCAGCGTAGTATTGGGGACCGGGGAGCTGTTTTTT
d_call: TRBD1; clone_size: NA; v_call: TRBV5-6; j_call: TRBJ1-1; cdr3_aa: CASSKGQLNTEAFF; cdr3_nt: TGTGCCAGCAGCAAGGGACAGCTGAACACTGAAGCTTTCTTT
d_call: NA; clone_size: NA; v_call: TRBV12-3/TRBV12-4; j_call: TRBJ1-2; cdr3_aa: CASSFLGIGYTF; cdr3_nt: TGTGCCAGCAGTTTTTTGGGAATCGGCTACACCTTC
d_call: NA; clone_size: NA; v_call: TRBV24-1; j_call: TRBJ2-2; cdr3_aa: CATSDFRRTDTGELFF; cdr3_nt: TGTGCCACCAGTGATTTCCGACGGACCGACACCGGGGAGCTGTTTTTT
d_call: NA; clone_size: NA; v_call: TRBV18; j_call: TRBJ2-2; cdr3_aa: CASSPNADYTGELFF; cdr3_nt: TGTGCCAGCTCACCAAACGCAGATTACACCGGGGAGCTGTTTTTT
d_call: TRBD1; clone_size: once; v_call: TRBV7-2; j_call: TRBJ2-4; cdr3_aa: CASSLAEGTGRPSF; cdr3_nt: TGTGCCAGCAGCTTAGCAGAGGGGACAGGTAGACCCAGCTTC
d_call: TRBD2; clone_size: NA; v_call: TRBV5-4; j_call: TRBJ2-2; cdr3_aa: CASSLRGGAGTGELFF; cdr3_nt: TGTGCCAGCAGCTTGCGGGGGGGCGCGGGCACCGGGGAGCTGTTTTTT
d_call: TRBD2; clone_size: NA; v_call: TRBV7-3; j_call: TRBJ2-1; cdr3_aa: CASSSQRGGYNEQFF; cdr3_nt: TGTGCCAGCAGCTCTCAGCGGGGGGGATACAATGAGCAGTTCTTC
d_call: NA; clone_size: NA; v_call: TRBV9; j_call: TRBJ1-5; cdr3_aa: CASSAKPINNQPQHF; cdr3_nt: TGTGCCAGCAGCGCAAAACCGATCAACAATCAGCCCCAGCATTTT
d_call: NA; clone_size: NA; v_call: TRBV7-2; j_call: TRBJ2-5; cdr3_aa: CASSLSFKETQYF; cdr3_nt: TGTGCCAGCAGCTTATCTTTCAAGGAGACCCAGTACTTC
d_call: TRBD1; clone_size: NA; v_call: TRBV6-1; j_call: TRBJ2-1; cdr3_aa: CASSDRQGGNEQFF; cdr3_nt: TGTGCCAGCAGTGATAGACAGGGGGGCAATGAGCAGTTCTTC
d_call: TRBD1; clone_size: NA; v_call: TRBV28; j_call: TRBJ1-1; cdr3_aa: CASSQLTGDQSEAFF; cdr3_nt: TGTGCCAGCAGTCAATTGACAGGGGATCAGTCTGAAGCTTTCTTT
d_call: TRBD2; clone_size: NA; v_call: TRBV6-5; j_call: TRBJ2-7; cdr3_aa: CASSRTPGEGYEQYF; cdr3_nt: TGTGCCAGCAGTAGGACCCCGGGGGAGGGATACGAGCAGTACTTC
d_call: TRBD2; clone_size: NA; v_call: TRBV5-6; j_call: TRBJ2-3; cdr3_aa: CASSLRLAGGRTDTQYF; cdr3_nt: TGTGCCAGCAGCCTTAGACTAGCGGGGGGGCGGACAGATACGCAGTATTTT
d_call: TRBD2; clone_size: NA; v_call: TRBV7-8; j_call: TRBJ2-2; cdr3_aa: CAIREAGGRGRGAGELFF; cdr3_nt: TGTGCCATTCGAGAGGCGGGTGGGCGGGGCCGGGGGGCCGGGGAGCTGTTTTTT
d_call: TRBD1; clone_size: NA; v_call: TRBV6-6; j_call: TRBJ2-7; cdr3_aa: CASSPYIDRGQSYEQYF; cdr3_nt: TGTGCCAGCAGTCCCTATATCGACAGGGGGCAGAGCTACGAGCAGTACTTC
d_call: TRBD1; clone_size: NA; v_call: TRBV3-1/TRBV3-2; j_call: TRBJ2-6; cdr3_aa: CASSPGQGAGANVLTF; cdr3_nt: TGTGCCAGCAGCCCGGGACAGGGGGCTGGGGCCAACGTCCTGACTTTC
d_call: TRBD1; clone_size: NA; v_call: TRBV12-3/TRBV12-4; j_call: TRBJ1-5; cdr3_aa: CASSDRGDQPQHF; cdr3_nt: TGTGCCAGCAGTGACAGGGGTGATCAGCCCCAGCATTTT
d_call: TRBD1; clone_size: few; v_call: TRBV3-1/TRBV3-2; j_call: TRBJ1-2; cdr3_aa: CASSSHGTDPSYTF; cdr3_nt: TGTGCCAGCAGCTCCCACGGGACAGACCCGAGCTACACCTTC
d_call: NA; clone_size: once; v_call: TRBV9; j_call: TRBJ2-7; cdr3_aa: CASSVEGSWDYEQYF; cdr3_nt: TGTGCCAGCAGCGTAGAGGGAAGTTGGGACTACGAGCAGTACTTC
d_call: TRBD2; clone_size: NA; v_call: TRBV5-4; j_call: TRBJ2-2; cdr3_aa: CASSTGLAGGNTGELFF; cdr3_nt: TGTGCCAGCAGTACCGGACTAGCGGGGGGCAACACCGGGGAGCTGTTTTTT
d_call: NA; clone_size: NA; v_call: TRBV5-5; j_call: TRBJ1-1; cdr3_aa: CASSGSRGELNTEAFF; cdr3_nt: TGTGCCAGCAGCGGATCGAGGGGCGAGTTGAACACTGAAGCTTTCTTT
d_call: NA; clone_size: NA; v_call: TRBV7-2; j_call: TRBJ1-4; cdr3_aa: CASSLRTGRTNEKLFF; cdr3_nt: TGTGCCAGCAGCTTGCGCACAGGGAGAACTAATGAAAAACTGTTTTTT